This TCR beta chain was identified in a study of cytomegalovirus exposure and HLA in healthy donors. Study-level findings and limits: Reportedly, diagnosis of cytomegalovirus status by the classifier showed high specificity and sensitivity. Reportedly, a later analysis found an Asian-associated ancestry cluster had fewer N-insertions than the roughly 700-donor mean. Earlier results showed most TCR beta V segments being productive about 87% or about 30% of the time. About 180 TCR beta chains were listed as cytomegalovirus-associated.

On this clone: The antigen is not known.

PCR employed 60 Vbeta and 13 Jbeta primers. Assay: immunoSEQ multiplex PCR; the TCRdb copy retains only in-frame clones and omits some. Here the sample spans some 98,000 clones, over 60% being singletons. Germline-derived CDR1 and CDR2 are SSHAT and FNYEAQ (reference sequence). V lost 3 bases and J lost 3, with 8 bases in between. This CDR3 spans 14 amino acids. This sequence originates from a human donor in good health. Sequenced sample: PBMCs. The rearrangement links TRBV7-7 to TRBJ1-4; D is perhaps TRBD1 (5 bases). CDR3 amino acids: CASSLGGANEKLFF. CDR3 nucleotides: TGTGCCAGCAGCTTGGGAGGGGCTAATGAAAAACTGTTTTTT.